This T cell receptor beta chain originates from a study of blood T cell repertoires in COVID-19. Profiling relied on immunoSEQ multiplex PCR, and the TCRdb table lists in-frame clones only, not all of them. This repertoire shows about 40,000 clones, approximately 89% found once; its top ten account for roughly 9.8%. Sequenced: peripheral blood. This TCR came from a human donor in a cohort sampled during active COVID-19.

CDR3 loop: CASSAQGYEQYF. The CDR3 DNA sequence: TGTGCCAGCAGTGCACAGGGTTACGAGCAGTACTTC. The chain uses TRBV6-2 or TRBV6-3 and TRBJ2-7; D might be TRBD1 (6 bases). Germline V CDR1 and CDR2: MNHEY, SVGEGT. This CDR3 has 12 amino acids. V lost 5 bases and J lost 4, with 9 bases in between.